This entry concerns a single T cell receptor beta chain. The data originate from a study of blood T cell repertoires in COVID-19. As for the study in general: T cells, B-cell-depleted T cells, or PBMCs provided the cDNA or gDNA that served as material.

Source study methods: Amplified reference gene primers provided the basis for estimating nucleated cell counts. Repertoires were generated with immunoSEQ multiplex PCR, while TCRdb's copy carries only in-frame clones and drops some. The D gene and trimming were derived from the DNA, and the V and J assignments and clone size from that table. The sample records about 270,000 clones, around nine tenths being singletons. The V gene lost 5 bases and the J gene lost 3 bases, with 4 bases spanning the gap. From germline, CDR1 is SGHTA and CDR2 FQGNSA. This CDR3 has 11 amino acids. What was sequenced was peripheral blood. The receptor was derived from a man aged 40-49 years with active or convalescent COVID-19. This chain joins TRBV7-2 and TRBJ1-1; D is ambiguous. The CDR3 region has the DNA TGTGCCAGCAGCCCGTACACTGAAGCTTTCTTT. Its translation: CASSPYTEAFF.